This paragraph covers one TCR beta chain sequence. This sample was taken from a study of control samples from healthy donors and cancer patients. Assay used: immunoSEQ multiplex PCR; TCRdb lists only in-frame clones, some missing. The data hold roughly 84,000 clones, with roughly 91% observed a single time. In germline, CDR1 is MNHEY, CDR2 SMNVEV (reference sequence). CDR3 length equals 12 residues. After removal of 3 bases from V and 6 bases from J, the junction contained 2 bases not matched to a gene. The clonotype comes from a man in his forties or fifties in good health. The V call is TRBV27, the J call TRBJ2-7; TRBD1 matches 7 bases. The specimen sequenced was blood. The CDR3 DNA sequence: TGTGCCAGCAGTTTGAGGGGGCGCGAGCAGTACTTC. Its protein is CASSLRGREQYF.